These 26 T cell receptor beta chains were sequenced from one sample in a study of T cells after yellow fever vaccination. MiXCR, run by TCRdb on the 5' RACE reads, gives a single entry per CDR3 protein. The sample holds over 300,000 distinct CDR3 sequences, about 4% seen once. The specimen was PBMCs, collected 5 days after the yellow fever booster vaccination. These receptors all stem from a young man who received the YFV17D yellow fever vaccine.

The V call is TRBV15, the J call TRBJ1-2; unclear D gene. Deletions cut 0 bases from V and 4 bases from J, with 12 bases between. The CDR3 extends over 15 amino acids. In germline, CDR1 is LNHNV, CDR2 YYDKDF (reference sequence). The CDR3 sequence is CATSRDSPWGYGYTF. The CDR3 DNA reads TGTGCCACCAGCAGAGATTCGCCATGGGGCTATGGCTACACCTTC.

This clonotype has only a few counts. The chain employs TRBV7-8 and TRBJ2-7, with D possibly being TRBD1 or TRBD2 (5 bases each). CDR1 SGHVS and CDR2 FQNEAQ come from the germline V gene. V gave up 1 base and J gave up 5 bases, with 9 bases separating them. The CDR3 runs to 13 residues. CDR3 region: CASSLVPGHEQYV. CDR3 nucleotides: TGTGCCAGCAGCTTAGTGCCGGGACACGAGCAGTACGTC.

This clonotype was recorded at least ten times. This sequence joins TRBV7-9 and TRBJ2-2; D not certain. V was shortened by 5 bases and J by 2 bases, with 12 bases between the two germline ends. Germline lookup yields CDR1 SEHNR and CDR2 FQNEAQ (reference sequence). The CDR3 is 15 residues long. The CDR3 loop is CASSIDDKNTGELFF. CDR3 DNA: TGTGCCAGCAGCATCGACGACAAAAACACCGGGGAGCTGTTTTTT.

The chain couples TRBV29-1 to TRBJ1-1; D gene unclear. Between the trimmed V and J ends, which lost 3 bases and 1 base, there was a span of 6 bases. The CDR3 is 12 residues long. Germline-derived CDR1 and CDR2 are SQVTM and ANQGSEA. CDR3 residues: CSVDPGNTEAFF. The CDR3 coding sequence is TGCAGCGTTGACCCAGGGAACACTGAAGCTTTCTTT.

The table lists this clonotype with many counts. The CDR3: CASIGNTEAFF. CDR3 nucleotide sequence: TGTGCCAGTATTGGGAACACTGAAGCTTTCTTT. The chain couples TRBV19 to TRBJ1-1; no clear D gene. Germline values: CDR1 LNHDA, CDR2 SQIVND (reference sequence). V lost 7 bases, J lost 1 base, and 4 bases lay in between. This CDR3 is built from 11 residues.

The gene calls are TRBV7-9 and TRBJ2-5; tentative D call: TRBD2 (5 bases). The V and J ends lost 3 bases and 5 bases respectively, with 13 bases between them. Germline assignment: CDR1 SEHNR and CDR2 FQNEAQ (reference sequence). This CDR3 has 14 amino acids. This CDR3 is CASSFSGRKETQYF. The CDR3 bases are TGTGCCAGCAGCTTTTCTGGGAGAAAGGAGACCCAGTACTTC. The whole variable domain, remainder taken from reference TRBV7-9 and TRBJ2-5, is DTGVSQNPRHKITKRGQNVTFRCDPISEHNRLYWYRQTLGQGPEFLTYFQNEAQLEKSRLLSDRFSAERPKGSFSTLEIQRTEQGDSAMYLCASSFSGRKETQYFGPGTRLLVL.

This sequence joins TRBV4-1 and TRBJ1-1; D perhaps matches TRBD1 (5 bases). The CDR3 extends over 14 amino acids. The germline gives CDR1 MGHRA, CDR2 YSYEKL. Trimming pared 0 bases from V and 3 bases from J, leaving 8 bases between. The CDR3 loop reads CASSQDPRDTEAFF. The CDR3, as DNA: TGCGCCAGCAGCCAAGACCCCAGGGACACTGAAGCTTTCTTT.

A single count supports this clonotype. The rearrangement links TRBV27 to TRBJ2-7; the D call may be TRBD1 or TRBD2 (8 bases each). Germline-derived CDR1 and CDR2 are MNHEY and SMNVEV (reference sequence). The CDR3 has 15 residues. Trimming left V 7 bases short and J 4 bases short, with 20 bases between. The CDR3, as DNA: TGTGCCAGCAAGCGGGGGACAGGCCAGTCATACGAGCAGTACTTC. It is translated as CASKRGTGQSYEQYF.

This clonotype occurred many times. The chain recombines TRBV5-1 with TRBJ2-2, with D possibly called TRBD1 or TRBD2 (5 bases each). Germline V gene sequence: CDR1 SGHRS, CDR2 YFSETQ. The V and J ends lost 0 bases and 2 bases respectively, with 8 bases between them. The CDR3 sequence is 15 residues long. This CDR3 reads CASSLEGTNTGELFF. CDR3 sequence (DNA): TGCGCCAGCAGCTTGGAGGGGACCAACACCGGGGAGCTGTTTTTT. The variable domain in full, completed from reference TRBV5-1 and TRBJ2-2, reads KAGVTQTPRYLIKTRGQQVTLSCSPISGHRSVSWYQQTPGQGLQFLFEYFSETQRNKGNFPGRFSGRQFSNSRSEMNVSTLELGDSALYLCASSLEGTNTGELFFGEGSRLTVL.

The chain couples TRBV5-1 to TRBJ1-5; D is perhaps TRBD1 (6 bases). V shed 5 bases and J shed 1 base, with 22 bases lying between them. There are 18 residues in the CDR3. Germline V gene data show CDR1 as SGHRS and CDR2 as YFSETQ. In DNA, the CDR3 is TGCGCCAGCAGTCGTGGGACACGGGACCCGGTGAGCAATCAGCCCCAGCATTTT. Translating gives CASSRGTRDPVSNQPQHF.

This clonotype has a handful of counts. The chain combines TRBV7-9 with TRBJ1-2, with a tentative D call TRBD1 (6 bases). The germline V and J ends were trimmed by 8 bases and 0 bases, with 22 bases remaining between them. The germline gives CDR1 SEHNR, CDR2 FQNEAQ (reference sequence). This CDR3 has 17 amino acids. This chain's CDR3 is CASLRETGTKSNYGYTF. CDR3 bases: TGTGCCAGCCTTAGGGAAACAGGGACCAAGTCTAACTATGGCTACACCTTC. The complete variable domain, with remaining parts taken from reference TRBV7-9 and TRBJ1-2, reads DTGVSQNPRHKITKRGQNVTFRCDPISEHNRLYWYRQTLGQGPEFLTYFQNEAQLEKSRLLSDRFSAERPKGSFSTLEIQRTEQGDSAMYLCASLRETGTKSNYGYTFGSGTRLTVV.

This chain links TRBV28 with TRBJ2-1; TRBD1 is a possible D gene (5 bases). CDR1 is MDHEN, CDR2 SYDVKM, per germline. Trimming cost V 11 bases and J 0 bases, with 8 bases left between them. CDR3 length: 12 residues. The CDR3 DNA follows: TGTGCCTTAGGGGACTCCTACAATGAGCAGTTCTTC. It yields the protein CALGDSYNEQFF.

At least ten counts were recorded for this clonotype. The chain employs TRBV12-3 or TRBV12-4 and TRBJ1-1; the D gene is possibly TRBD1 (5 bases). The germline V and J ends were trimmed by 6 bases and 4 bases, with 12 bases remaining between them. The CDR3 runs to 13 residues. CDR3 sequence (DNA): TGTGCCAGCAGGACAGTCCGGAGCACTGAAGCTTTCTTT. This translates into CASRTVRSTEAFF.

This clonotype was picked up a small number of times. This chain connects TRBV15 to TRBJ2-1; maybe TRBD1 (5 bases). V lost 1 base to trimming and J lost 6 bases, with 7 bases between them. The CDR3 contains 13 residues. Germline values: CDR1 LNHNV, CDR2 YYDKDF (reference sequence). As DNA, the CDR3 is TGTGCCACCAGCAGAGTGACAGTCAATGAGCAGTTCTTC. It yields the protein CATSRVTVNEQFF.

This clonotype was seen ten or more times. V is TRBV20-1 and J is TRBJ1-1; D is uncertain. The ends were cut back, 5 bases at V and 4 bases at J, with 8 bases in the middle. The CDR3 extends over 11 amino acids. Germline V gives CDR1 DFQATT, CDR2 SNEGSKA (reference sequence). For the CDR3, the DNA is TGCAGTGCTCAGATAAGCACTGAAGCTTTCTTT. Its protein product is CSAQISTEAFF.

The V call is TRBV9, the J call TRBJ2-5; 9 bases match TRBD2. Trimming at V came to 3 bases and at J to 5 bases, leaving 14 bases not matched to a gene. The CDR3 is 17 residues long. Per germline, CDR1 SGDLS and CDR2 YYNGEE. CDR3 sequence: CASSDPKGRGGSETQYF. CDR3 DNA: TGTGCCAGCAGCGATCCCAAAGGGCGGGGGGGTTCGGAGACCCAGTACTTC.

This clonotype was counted many times. Written as DNA, the CDR3 is TGTGCCAGCAGGCGGGGGACAGCCTATGGCTACACCTTC. The encoded protein is CASRRGTAYGYTF. The V and J genes are TRBV6-2 or TRBV6-3 and TRBJ1-2; 7 nucleotides align to TRBD1. CDR1 and CDR2 from the germline V gene are MNHEY and SVGEGT. The CDR3 spans 13 residues. J was trimmed by 4 bases and V by 6 bases; bases with no gene match: 5.

This clonotype showed up many times. V is TRBV2 and J is TRBJ2-1; 13 positions match TRBD2. The CDR3 runs to 17 residues. Germline-derived CDR1 and CDR2 are SNHLY and FYNNEI. With V trimmed by 4 bases and J by 4 bases, 7 bases remained unmatched. This CDR3 reads CASSVSLLAGGYNEQFF. CDR3 nucleotide sequence: TGTGCCAGCAGTGTGTCCCTACTAGCGGGGGGGTACAATGAGCAGTTCTTC.

This clonotype was seen a handful of times. This chain uses TRBV12-3 or TRBV12-4 with TRBJ1-2; no clear D. The CDR3 has 10 residues. V dropped 7 bases and J dropped 14 bases, with 14 bases sitting between them. The CDR3 coding sequence is TGTGCCAGCAAGGGCGGCGAAGAGACCTTC. Protein: CASKGGEETF.

A single count supports this clonotype. The chain carries TRBV18 and TRBJ2-5; D not resolved. The V end lost 0 bases, the J end lost 0 bases, and 5 bases lay between the germline ends. The CDR3 has 14 amino acids. The germline V gene has CDR1 KGHSH and CDR2 LQKENI. The CDR3 sequence is CASSPPSYQETQYF. In DNA form, the CDR3 reads TGTGCCAGCTCACCACCTTCATACCAAGAGACCCAGTACTTC.

The rearrangement joins TRBV29-1 to TRBJ1-2, with D perhaps TRBD1 (5 bases). V was trimmed by 5 bases and J by 2 bases, leaving 12 bases between them. This CDR3 comprises 13 residues. Germline CDR1 reads SQVTM; CDR2 reads ANQGSEA. For the CDR3, the DNA is TGCAGCGTTCTGGGGGAGCTAAACTATGGCTACACCTTC. Translated, it gives CSVLGELNYGYTF.

This clonotype was observed a few times. V usage is TRBV6-5 and J usage is TRBJ1-4; TRBD1 matches 8 bases. The CDR3 totals 16 residues. CDR1 and CDR2 (germline): MNHEY, SVGAGI. With 1 base clipped from V and 5 bases from J, the junction kept 6 bases outside the gene matches. The CDR3 nucleotides read TGTGCCAGCAGTTACTTCCCCGGGACAGGAAATGAAAAACTGTTTTTT. Amino acids: CASSYFPGTGNEKLFF.

This clonotype has more than one count but fewer than ten. V gene TRBV12-3 or TRBV12-4 combines with J gene TRBJ2-2; D is undetermined. V was clipped by 7 bases and J by 4 bases, with 10 bases between them. This CDR3 region has 13 residues. The CDR3: CASTLTLTGELFF. CDR3 bases: TGTGCCAGCACCCTTACCCTCACCGGGGAGCTGTTTTTT.

This clonotype has ten or more counts. This chain joins TRBV14 and TRBJ1-6; D unresolved. The CDR3 totals 14 residues. Germline V gene lookup returns CDR1 SGHDN and CDR2 FVKESK. Deletions cut 1 base from V and 10 bases from J, with 11 bases between. The CDR3 region has the DNA TGTGCCAGCAGCCAAGGAAGGGAGTACTCACCCCTCCACTTT. This gives the protein CASSQGREYSPLHF.

This clonotype was recorded a few times. The chain links TRBV28 to TRBJ2-1; D is perhaps TRBD2 (6 bases). Germline V lookup: CDR1 MDHEN, CDR2 SYDVKM. Trimming took off 7 bases at V and 4 bases at J, with 17 bases between the two ends. This CDR3 has 15 residues. For the CDR3, the DNA is TGTGCCAGCACCCAGGGAGGCGACCCGTACAATGAGCAGTTCTTC. Translating it yields CASTQGGDPYNEQFF. The whole variable domain, filled in from reference TRBV28 and TRBJ2-1, reads DVKVTQSSRYLVKRTGEKVFLECVQDMDHENMFWYRQDPGLGLRLIYFSYDVKMKEKGDIPEGYSVSREKKERFSLILESASTNQTSMYLCASTQGGDPYNEQFFGPGTRLTVL.

The table lists this clonotype with many counts. The chain couples TRBV4-1 to TRBJ2-3; TRBD1 matches at 11 bases. The CDR3 sequence is 19 residues long. Per germline, CDR1 MGHRA and CDR2 YSYEKL. V dropped 0 bases and J dropped 1; count of bases not matched to a gene: 9. The CDR3: CASSQEPGQGVIGTDTQYF. The CDR3 DNA reads TGCGCCAGCAGCCAAGAGCCGGGACAGGGGGTTATTGGCACAGATACGCAGTATTTT.